The 17 T cell receptor beta chains below were found in one sample sequenced in a study of CD4+ T cells in melanoma. TCRdb's copy holds only in-frame clones and misses some; the assay was immunoSEQ multiplex PCR. The data contain roughly 19,000 clones, around 78% of them singletons. These receptors were collected from a human donor with melanoma.

This rearrangement joins TRBV5-4 to TRBJ1-2, with TRBD1 identical over 8 bases. V lost 2 bases to trimming and J lost 2 bases; unmatched junction nucleotides: 2. From germline, CDR1 is SGHNT and CDR2 YYREEE (reference sequence). This CDR3 is 14 amino acids long. CDR3 sequence: CASSLRDRNYGYTF. As DNA, the CDR3 is TGTGCCAGCAGCTTAAGGGACAGGAACTATGGCTACACCTTC.

The chain links TRBV5-4 to TRBJ2-1; 9 bases align to TRBD1. V lost 4 bases, J lost 1 base, and 6 bases stayed unmatched. There are 16 residues in the CDR3. Germline CDR1 is SGHNT and CDR2 is YYREEE (reference sequence). The CDR3 DNA reads TGTGCCAGCAGCACGCAGACAGGGGGATCCTACAATGAGCAGTTCTTC. This gives the protein CASSTQTGGSYNEQFF.

The V and J genes are TRBV18 and TRBJ1-2, with D perhaps TRBD1 (5 bases). Germline CDR1 is KGHSH and CDR2 is LQKENI. This CDR3 has 14 amino acids. V lost 6 bases, J lost 4 bases, and 15 bases lay in between. CDR3 sequence: CASSRDLATYGYTF. The CDR3 DNA is TGTGCCAGCTCTAGGGACTTAGCTACCTATGGCTACACCTTC.

This clone has only a few counts. V gene TRBV10-3 combines with J gene TRBJ2-4, with 10 bases identical to TRBD1. CDR3 size: 15 residues. Germline CDR1 reads ENHRY; CDR2 reads SYGVKD. Losses at the gene ends were 2 bases for V and 10 bases for J; bases not matched to a gene: 8. CDR3 sequence: CAISEPRTGGKIQYF. The DNA of the CDR3 is TGTGCCATCAGTGAGCCGAGGACAGGGGGGAAGATTCAGTACTTC.

DNA of the CDR3: TGTGCCAGCAGTAGGGGGGAGAGCTCCTATAATTCACCCCTCCACTTT. Its translation is CASSRGESSYNSPLHF. This chain connects TRBV6-6 to TRBJ1-6; weak D call: TRBD1 (6 bases). V was trimmed by 5 bases and J by 0 bases, leaving 11 bases between them. The CDR3 extends over 16 amino acids. Germline CDR1 and CDR2: MNHNY and SVGAGI (reference sequence).

The chain links TRBV19 to TRBJ1-5; perhaps TRBD1 as D (6 bases). V dropped 4 bases and J dropped 1 base, with 17 bases sitting between them. This CDR3 is built from 17 residues. CDR1 LNHDA and CDR2 SQIVND come from the germline V gene (reference sequence). This CDR3 is CASSRQQGWASNQPQHF. The DNA for the CDR3 is TGTGCCAGTAGTAGACAACAGGGATGGGCGAGCAATCAGCCCCAGCATTTT.

This rearrangement joins TRBV19 to TRBJ1-2; D perhaps matches TRBD1 (5 bases). CDR3 size: 14 residues. CDR1 and CDR2 (germline): LNHDA, SQIVND (reference sequence). V was cut by 4 bases and J by 6 bases, with 15 bases left in between. The DNA of the CDR3 is TGTGCCAGTAGTACCACCGACAGAACTAATGGCTACACCTTC. The encoded protein is CASSTTDRTNGYTF.

CDR3: CASSYGLPTYEQYF. The CDR3 nucleotides are TGTGCCAGCAGTTATGGACTCCCGACCTACGAGCAGTACTTC. This chain joins TRBV6-5 and TRBJ2-7, with D possibly TRBD2 on 5 matching bases. The V end lost 3 bases, the J end lost 2 bases, and 11 bases lay between the germline ends. Per germline, CDR1 MNHEY and CDR2 SVGAGI. There are 14 residues in the CDR3.

This chain links TRBV5-1 with TRBJ1-2; maybe TRBD1 (5 bases). This CDR3 is 14 amino acids long. Germline V gene lookup returns CDR1 SGHRS and CDR2 YFSETQ. Trimming took off 4 bases at V and 4 bases at J, with 14 bases between the two ends. The chain's CDR3 is CASSPGQGVYGYTF. CDR3 coding DNA: TGCGCCAGCAGCCCGGGCCAAGGGGTCTATGGCTACACCTTC.

This clone is medium-sized by share. V gene TRBV9 combines with J gene TRBJ1-6; the match to TRBD1 covers 9 bases. CDR1 and CDR2 from the germline V gene are SGDLS and YYNGEE. The CDR3 runs 14 residues. The junction had 1 base not matched to a gene; V was cut back by 0 bases and J by 9 bases. In DNA, the CDR3 is TGTGCCAGCAGCGTAGGGACAGGGGCTTCACCCCTCCACTTT. This gives the protein CASSVGTGASPLHF.

The rearrangement links TRBV18 to TRBJ2-7; TRBD1 matches 11 bases. Looked up from germline, CDR1 is KGHSH and CDR2 is LQKENI. The CDR3 covers 14 residues. Losses at the gene ends were 6 bases for V and 3 bases for J; bases not matched to a gene: 4. The DNA of the CDR3 is TGTGCCAGCTCGTCGGGACAGGGGGTCTACGAGCAGTACTTC. It specifies CASSSGQGVYEQYF. The full variable domain, with the rest looked up from reference TRBV18 and TRBJ2-7, is NAGVMQNPRHLVRRRGQEARLRCSPMKGHSHVYWYRQLPEEGLKFMVYLQKENIIDESGMPKERFSAEFPKEGPSILRIQQVVRGDSAAYFCASSSGQGVYEQYFGPGTRLTVT.

CDR3 protein: CAWSPGSYNSPLHF. CDR3 bases: TGTGCCTGGAGCCCGGGCAGCTATAATTCACCCCTCCACTTT. The V call is TRBV30, the J call TRBJ1-6; no clear D gene. V was trimmed by 3 bases and J by 3 bases, leaving 9 bases between them. The CDR3 has 14 amino acids. In germline, CDR1 is GTSNPN, CDR2 SVGIG (reference sequence).

The chain uses TRBV7-9 and TRBJ1-1; possibly TRBD1 for D (6 bases). Germline lookup yields CDR1 SEHNR and CDR2 FQNEAQ (reference sequence). The CDR3 runs 15 residues. Trimming shortened V by 5 bases and J by 4 bases, and 17 bases separated the two germline ends. CDR3 amino acids: CASSRRGGGGTEAFF. The CDR3, as DNA: TGTGCCAGCAGCCGGAGGGGGGGAGGCGGCACTGAAGCTTTCTTT.

This clone was seen a few times. The V and J genes are TRBV7-3 and TRBJ2-5; TRBD2 might be the D (5 bases). V dropped 0 bases and J dropped 4 bases, with 12 bases sitting between them. Germline lookup yields CDR1 SGHTA and CDR2 FQGTGA. CDR3 length: 15 residues. This CDR3 is CASSLTASLVETQYF. In DNA form, the CDR3 reads TGTGCCAGCAGCTTAACGGCTAGCTTGGTAGAGACCCAGTACTTC.

The chain combines TRBV2 with TRBJ1-5; no definite D call. Germline CDR1 SNHLY, CDR2 FYNNEI. This CDR3 contains 14 residues. Trimming removed 3 bases at V and 4 bases at J, with 10 bases between. CDR3 sequence (DNA): TGTGCCAGCAGTGATTCGGGGAAAAATCAGCCCCAGCATTTT. It yields the protein CASSDSGKNQPQHF.

This clone was picked up a small number of times. The chain combines TRBV30 with TRBJ2-2; D is possibly TRBD2 (7 bases). This CDR3 is built from 14 residues. From germline, CDR1 is GTSNPN and CDR2 SVGIG (reference sequence). V lost 4 bases to trimming and J lost 5 bases, with 14 bases between them. CDR3 loop: CAWNRGGATGELFF. The CDR3 DNA is TGTGCCTGGAATAGGGGGGGGGCAACCGGGGAGCTGTTTTTT.

The CDR3 DNA follows: TGTGCCAGCAGCATACGAGAACCGGGATGTCACGTAGGCTATGGCTACACCTTC. The encoded protein is CASSIREPGCHVGYGYTF. The chain joins TRBV21-1 to TRBJ1-2. TRBV21-1 is a listed pseudogene. The CDR3 sequence is 18 residues long.